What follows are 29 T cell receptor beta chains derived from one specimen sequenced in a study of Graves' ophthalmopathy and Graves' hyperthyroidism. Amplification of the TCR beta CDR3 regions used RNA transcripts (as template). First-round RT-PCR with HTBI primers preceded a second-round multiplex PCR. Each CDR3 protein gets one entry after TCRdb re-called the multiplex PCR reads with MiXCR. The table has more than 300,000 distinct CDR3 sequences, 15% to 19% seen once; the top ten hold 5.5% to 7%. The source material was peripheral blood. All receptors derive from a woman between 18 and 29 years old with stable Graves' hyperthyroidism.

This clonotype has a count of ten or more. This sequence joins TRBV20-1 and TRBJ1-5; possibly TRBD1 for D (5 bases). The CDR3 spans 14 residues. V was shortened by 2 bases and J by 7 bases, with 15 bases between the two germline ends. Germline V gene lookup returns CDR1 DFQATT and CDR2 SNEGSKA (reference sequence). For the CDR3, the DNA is TGCAGTGCTAGATCCGGGGGTGAGGGACAGCCCCAGCATTTT. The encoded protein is CSARSGGEGQPQHF.

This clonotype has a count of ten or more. The CDR3 DNA reads as TGTGCCAGCAGCTTATCTGTTTATGGTGGGGCTGAAGCTTTCTTT. It codes for CASSLSVYGGAEAFF. V and J are TRBV13 and TRBJ1-1; D not resolved. CDR1 and CDR2 (germline): PRHDT, FYEKMQ (reference sequence). V was cut by 2 bases and J by 6 bases, with 16 bases left in between. This CDR3 contains 15 residues.

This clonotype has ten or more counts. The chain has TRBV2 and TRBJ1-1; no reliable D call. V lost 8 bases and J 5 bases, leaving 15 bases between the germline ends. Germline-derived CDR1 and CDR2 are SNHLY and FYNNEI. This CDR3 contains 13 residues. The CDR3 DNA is TGTGCCAGCTCCGACGTCGGGGAGACTGAAGCTTTCTTT. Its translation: CASSDVGETEAFF.

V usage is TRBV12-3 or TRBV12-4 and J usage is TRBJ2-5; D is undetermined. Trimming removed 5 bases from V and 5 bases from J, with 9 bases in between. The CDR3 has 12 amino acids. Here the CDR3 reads CASSRPPETQYF. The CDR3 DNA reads TGTGCCAGCAGTCGCCCTCCCGAGACCCAGTACTTC.

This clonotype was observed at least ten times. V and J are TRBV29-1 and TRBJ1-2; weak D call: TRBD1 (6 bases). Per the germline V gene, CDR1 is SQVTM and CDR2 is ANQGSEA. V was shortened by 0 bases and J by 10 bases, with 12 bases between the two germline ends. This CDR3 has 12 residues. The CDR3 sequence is CSVEDKGGDYTF. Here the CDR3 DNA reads TGCAGCGTTGAAGATAAGGGGGGTGACTACACCTTC.

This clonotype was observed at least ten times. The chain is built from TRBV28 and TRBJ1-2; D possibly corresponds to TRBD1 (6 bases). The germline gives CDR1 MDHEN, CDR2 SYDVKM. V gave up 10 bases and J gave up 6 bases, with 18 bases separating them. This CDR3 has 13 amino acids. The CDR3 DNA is TGTGCCACCTACGACAGGCGGGTACATGGCTACACCTTC. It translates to CATYDRRVHGYTF.

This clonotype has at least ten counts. CDR3 sequence (DNA): TGTGCCAGCAGTCCCCATGGGCGGACTGGGCTGACCGGGGAGCTGTTTTTT. Its protein product is CASSPHGRTGLTGELFF. The chain links TRBV12-3 or TRBV12-4 to TRBJ2-2, with D perhaps matching TRBD2 (5 bases). Trimming took 5 bases from V and 5 from J, leaving 21 bases between them. The CDR3 runs to 17 residues.

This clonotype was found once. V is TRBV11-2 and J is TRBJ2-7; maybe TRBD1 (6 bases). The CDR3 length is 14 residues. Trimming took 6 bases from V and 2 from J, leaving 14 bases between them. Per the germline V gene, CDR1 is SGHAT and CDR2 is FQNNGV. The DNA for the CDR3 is TGTGCCAGCAGGGGCCCACAGGGACCCTACGAGCAGTACTTC. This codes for CASRGPQGPYEQYF.

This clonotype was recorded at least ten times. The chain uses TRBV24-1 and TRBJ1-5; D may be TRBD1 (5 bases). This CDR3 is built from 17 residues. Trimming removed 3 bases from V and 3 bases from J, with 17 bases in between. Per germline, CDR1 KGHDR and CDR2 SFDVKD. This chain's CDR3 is CATSDSPPAGINQPQHF. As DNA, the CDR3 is TGTGCCACCAGTGATAGCCCCCCCGCAGGGATCAATCAGCCCCAGCATTTT.

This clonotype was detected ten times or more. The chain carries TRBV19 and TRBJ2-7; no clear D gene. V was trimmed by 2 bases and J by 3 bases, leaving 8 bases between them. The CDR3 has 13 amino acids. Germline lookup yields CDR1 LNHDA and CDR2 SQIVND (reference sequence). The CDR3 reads CASSISQFYEQYF. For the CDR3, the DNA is TGTGCCAGTAGTATATCACAGTTCTACGAGCAGTACTTC.

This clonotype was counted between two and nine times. As DNA, the CDR3 is TGTGCCAGCTCACCCCTGGCAAGCGCAGGCCCCCCGGTGGAGCCCCAGCATTTT. Its translation is CASSPLASAGPPVEPQHF. The chain recombines TRBV18 with TRBJ1-5, with no clear D. V shed 3 bases and J shed 8 bases, with 26 bases lying between them. Per the germline V gene, CDR1 is KGHSH and CDR2 is LQKENI. The length of the CDR3 is 18 residues.

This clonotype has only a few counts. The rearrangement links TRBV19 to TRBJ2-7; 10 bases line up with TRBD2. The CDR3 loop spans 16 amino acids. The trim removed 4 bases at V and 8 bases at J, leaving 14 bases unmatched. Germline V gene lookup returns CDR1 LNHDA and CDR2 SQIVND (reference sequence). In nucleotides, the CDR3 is TGTGCCAGTAGTACAAGTAGCGGGGGGCCCCGCGAGAAGCAGTACTTC. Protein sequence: CASSTSSGGPREKQYF.

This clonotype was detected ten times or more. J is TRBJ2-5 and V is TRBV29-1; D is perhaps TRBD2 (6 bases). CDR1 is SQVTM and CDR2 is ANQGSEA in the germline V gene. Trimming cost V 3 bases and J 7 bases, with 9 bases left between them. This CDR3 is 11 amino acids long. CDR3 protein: CSVDKGGTQYF. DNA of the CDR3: TGCAGCGTTGATAAGGGAGGGACCCAGTACTTC.

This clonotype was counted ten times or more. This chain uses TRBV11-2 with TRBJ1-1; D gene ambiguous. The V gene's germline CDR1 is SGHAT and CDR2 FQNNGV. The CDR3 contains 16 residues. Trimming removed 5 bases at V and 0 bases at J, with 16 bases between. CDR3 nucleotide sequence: TGTGCCAGCAGCCCCAACCGCGGACGGGTGAACACTGAAGCTTTCTTT. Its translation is CASSPNRGRVNTEAFF.

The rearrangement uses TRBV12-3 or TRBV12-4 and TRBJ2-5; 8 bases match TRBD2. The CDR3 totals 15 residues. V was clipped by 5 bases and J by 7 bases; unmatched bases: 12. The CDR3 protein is CASSLTSGAALTQYF. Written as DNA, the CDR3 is TGTGCCAGCAGTCTAACTAGCGGCGCCGCGCTGACCCAGTACTTC.

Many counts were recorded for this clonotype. CDR3: CASSQDTNTEAFF. The CDR3 DNA follows: TGCGCCAGCAGCCAAGACACGAACACTGAAGCTTTCTTT. The chain combines TRBV4-1 with TRBJ1-1; D is unclear. CDR1 is MGHRA and CDR2 is YSYEKL in the germline V gene. V was cut by 0 bases and J by 1 base, with 3 bases left in between. This CDR3 region has 13 residues.

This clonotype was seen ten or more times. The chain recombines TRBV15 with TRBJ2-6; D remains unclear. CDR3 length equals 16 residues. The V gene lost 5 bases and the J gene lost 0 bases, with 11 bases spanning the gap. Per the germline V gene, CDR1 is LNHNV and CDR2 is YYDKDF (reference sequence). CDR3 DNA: TGTGCCACCAGCGGATTTGTTAGCTCTGGGGCCAACGTCCTGACTTTC. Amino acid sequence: CATSGFVSSGANVLTF.

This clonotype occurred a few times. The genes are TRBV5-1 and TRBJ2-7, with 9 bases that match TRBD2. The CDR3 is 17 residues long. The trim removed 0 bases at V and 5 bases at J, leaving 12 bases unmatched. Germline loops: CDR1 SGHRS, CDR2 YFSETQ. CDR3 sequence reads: CASSLEASGALYHEQYF. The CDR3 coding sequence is TGCGCCAGCAGCTTGGAGGCTAGCGGGGCCTTATATCACGAGCAGTACTTC.

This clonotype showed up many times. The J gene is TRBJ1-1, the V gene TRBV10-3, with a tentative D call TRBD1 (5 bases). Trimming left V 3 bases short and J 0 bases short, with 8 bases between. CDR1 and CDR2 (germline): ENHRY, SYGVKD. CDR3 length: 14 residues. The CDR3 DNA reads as TGTGCCATCAGTGACCCGGGGCTGAACACTGAAGCTTTCTTT. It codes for CAISDPGLNTEAFF.

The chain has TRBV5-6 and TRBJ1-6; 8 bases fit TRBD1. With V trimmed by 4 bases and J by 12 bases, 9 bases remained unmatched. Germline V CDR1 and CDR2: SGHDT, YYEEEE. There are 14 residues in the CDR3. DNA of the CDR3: TGTGCCAGCAGCCTTGGACAGGGCGCTCAACCCCTCCACTTT. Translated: CASSLGQGAQPLHF.

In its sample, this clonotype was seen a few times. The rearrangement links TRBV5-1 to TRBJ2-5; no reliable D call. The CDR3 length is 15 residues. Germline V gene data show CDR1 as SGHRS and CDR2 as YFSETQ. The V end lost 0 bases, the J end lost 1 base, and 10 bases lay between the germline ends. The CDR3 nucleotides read TGCGCCAGCAGCTTGGGTGACGGATTCCAAGAGACCCAGTACTTC. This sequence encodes CASSLGDGFQETQYF. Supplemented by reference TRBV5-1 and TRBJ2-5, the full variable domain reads KAGVTQTPRYLIKTRGQQVTLSCSPISGHRSVSWYQQTPGQGLQFLFEYFSETQRNKGNFPGRFSGRQFSNSRSEMNVSTLELGDSALYLCASSLGDGFQETQYFGPGTRLLVL.

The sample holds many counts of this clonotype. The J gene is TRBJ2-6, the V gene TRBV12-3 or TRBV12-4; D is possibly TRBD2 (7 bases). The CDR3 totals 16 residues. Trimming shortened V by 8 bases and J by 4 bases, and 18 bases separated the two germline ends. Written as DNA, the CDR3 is TGTGCCAGCGGGGGGGGCCGACCCCTGGGGGCCAACGTCCTGACTTTC. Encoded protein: CASGGGRPLGANVLTF.

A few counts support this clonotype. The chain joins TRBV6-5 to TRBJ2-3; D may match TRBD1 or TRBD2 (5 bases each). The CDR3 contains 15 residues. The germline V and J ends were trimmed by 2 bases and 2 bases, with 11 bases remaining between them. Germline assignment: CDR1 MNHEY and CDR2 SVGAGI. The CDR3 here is CASSYRGELTDTQYF. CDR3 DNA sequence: TGTGCCAGCAGTTACCGAGGGGAGCTCACAGATACGCAGTATTTT.

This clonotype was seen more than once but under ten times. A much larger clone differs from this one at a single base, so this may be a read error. The CDR3 spells CASSLAGGFYEQCF. CDR3 DNA sequence: TGTGCCAGCAGTTTAGCGGGGGGATTCTACGAGCAGTGCTTC. The chain links TRBV12-3 or TRBV12-4 to TRBJ2-7; weak D call: TRBD2 (6 bases). The CDR3 length is 14 residues.

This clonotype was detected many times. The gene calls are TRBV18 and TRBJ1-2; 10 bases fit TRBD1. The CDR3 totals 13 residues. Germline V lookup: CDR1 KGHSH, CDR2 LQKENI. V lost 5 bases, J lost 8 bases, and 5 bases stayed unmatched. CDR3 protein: CASSTDRGQGYTF. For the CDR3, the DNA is TGTGCCAGCTCAACTGACAGGGGGCAAGGCTACACCTTC.

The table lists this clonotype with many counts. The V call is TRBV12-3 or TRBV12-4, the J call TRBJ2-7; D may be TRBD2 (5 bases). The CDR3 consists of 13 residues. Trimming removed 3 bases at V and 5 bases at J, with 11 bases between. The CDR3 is CASSFSGFDEQYF. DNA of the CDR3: TGTGCCAGCAGTTTTTCGGGGTTCGACGAGCAGTACTTC.

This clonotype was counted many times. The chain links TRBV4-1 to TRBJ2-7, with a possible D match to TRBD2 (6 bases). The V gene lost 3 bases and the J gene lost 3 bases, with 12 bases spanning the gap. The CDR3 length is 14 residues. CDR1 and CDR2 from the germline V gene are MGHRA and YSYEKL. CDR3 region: CASSQREGLYEQYF. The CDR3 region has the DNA TGCGCCAGCAGCCAGAGAGAGGGACTCTACGAGCAGTACTTC.

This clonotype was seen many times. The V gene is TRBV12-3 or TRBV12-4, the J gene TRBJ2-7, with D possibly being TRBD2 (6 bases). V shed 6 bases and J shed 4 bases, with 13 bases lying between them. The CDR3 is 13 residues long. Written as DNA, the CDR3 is TGTGCCAGCAGCGTAACAGGAGGGTACGAGCAGTACTTC. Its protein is CASSVTGGYEQYF.

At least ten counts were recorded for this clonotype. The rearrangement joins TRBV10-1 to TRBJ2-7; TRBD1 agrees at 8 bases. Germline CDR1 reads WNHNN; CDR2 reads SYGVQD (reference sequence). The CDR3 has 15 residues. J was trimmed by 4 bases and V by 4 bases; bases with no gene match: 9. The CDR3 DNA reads TGCGCCAGCAGTGTATCCCCGGGACAGGAATACGAGCAGTACTTC. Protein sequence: CASSVSPGQEYEQYF.